What follows are 20 T cell receptor beta chains derived from one specimen sequenced in a study of blood T cell repertoires in COVID-19 (dated by TCRdb to about 2020). The library was obtained by the immunoSEQ multiplex PCR assay. TCRdb carries this immuneACCESS record with in-frame sequences only. Its versions omit some clonotypes, under half of them owing to an unresolved V gene in the studies checked, with the rest unexplained. For this sample the table gives some 290,000 clones, of which about 90% were detected only once. The ten largest clones capture roughly 12% of the sample. The specimen sequenced was peripheral blood. The source is a woman aged 25 to 45 with COVID-19, enrolled during active disease.

The J gene is TRBJ2-7, the V gene TRBV5-4; D gene ambiguous. Trimming removed 4 bases at V and 2 bases at J, with 16 bases between. CDR1 and CDR2 from the germline V gene are SGHNT and YYREEE (reference sequence). CDR3 size: 15 residues. CDR3 in amino acids: CASSPVPSDPYEQYF. CDR3 coding DNA: TGTGCCAGCAGCCCCGTCCCGAGTGATCCCTACGAGCAGTACTTC.

This clone was counted a few times. The chain carries TRBV6-5 and TRBJ2-3; tentatively, D is TRBD2 (6 bases). CDR1 is MNHEY, CDR2 SVGAGI, per germline. Trimming stripped 7 bases from V and 0 bases from J, with 14 bases between. This CDR3 is 15 amino acids long. Written as DNA, the CDR3 is TGTGCCAGCACGGACGGGACTTCTAGCACAGATACGCAGTATTTT. Its translation is CASTDGTSSTDTQYF.

The rearrangement links TRBV15 to TRBJ2-1; TRBD2 might be the D (7 bases). Germline CDR1 is LNHNV and CDR2 is YYDKDF (reference sequence). The CDR3 runs 15 residues. Between the trimmed V and J ends, which lost 3 bases and 3 bases, there was a span of 12 bases. The CDR3 spells CATSRPGGHYNEQFF. DNA of the CDR3: TGTGCCACCAGCAGGCCGGGGGGCCACTACAATGAGCAGTTCTTC.

The gene calls are TRBV5-4 and TRBJ1-3, with D uncertain. This CDR3 has 16 amino acids. The ends were cut back, 0 bases at V and 0 bases at J, with 10 bases in the middle. Germline V gene lookup returns CDR1 SGHNT and CDR2 YYREEE (reference sequence). The chain's CDR3 is CASSLDLSHSGNTIYF. In nucleotides, the CDR3 is TGTGCCAGCAGCTTGGACTTGTCCCACTCTGGAAACACCATATATTTT.

This clone was counted once. The genes are TRBV19 and TRBJ1-5, with a weak D call TRBD1 (6 bases). This CDR3 has 12 amino acids. V lost 6 bases and J 4 bases, leaving 7 bases between the germline ends. Germline V CDR1 and CDR2: LNHDA, SQIVND (reference sequence). Written as DNA, the CDR3 is TGTGCCAGTAGGCAGGGGAATCAGCCCCAGCATTTT. This gives the protein CASRQGNQPQHF. Based on the CDR3 plus reference TRBV19 and TRBJ1-5, the full variable domain is DGGITQSPKYLFRKEGQNVTLSCEQNLNHDAMYWYRQDPGQGLRLIYYSQIVNDFQKGDIAEGYSVSREKKESFPLTVTSAQKNPTAFYLCASRQGNQPQHFGDGTRLSIL.

This clone appeared a single time. The chain links TRBV7-9 to TRBJ2-7; tentatively, D is TRBD1 (5 bases). The CDR3 has 15 residues. The germline CDR1 and CDR2 sequences are SEHNR and FQNEAQ (reference sequence). Trimming left V 4 bases short and J 2 bases short, with 15 bases between. CDR3 residues: CASSSPLRETYEQYF. Here the CDR3 DNA reads TGTGCCAGCAGCTCCCCCCTCAGGGAAACCTACGAGCAGTACTTC. Supplemented by reference TRBV7-9 and TRBJ2-7, the full variable domain reads DTGVSQNPRHKITKRGQNVTFRCDPISEHNRLYWYRQTLGQGPEFLTYFQNEAQLEKSRLLSDRFSAERPKGSFSTLEIQRTEQGDSAMYLCASSSPLRETYEQYFGPGTRLTVT.

The CDR3 region is CALQGEGAGEKLFF. The DNA for the CDR3 is TGTGCCCTCCAAGGTGAGGGGGCAGGAGAAAAACTGTTTTTT. The genes are TRBV2 and TRBJ1-4, with 7 bases fitting TRBD1. V shed 11 bases and J 8 bases; nucleotides not matched to a gene: 14. The germline gives CDR1 SNHLY, CDR2 FYNNEI. The CDR3 runs to 14 residues.

This clone was recorded at least ten times. The chain links TRBV7-2 to TRBJ1-6; D is possibly TRBD1 (5 bases). The CDR3 loop spans 12 amino acids. V was shortened by 4 bases and J by 10 bases, with 8 bases between the two germline ends. Germline loops: CDR1 SGHTA, CDR2 FQGNSA. In DNA, the CDR3 is TGTGCCAGCAGCTGGGGGGGATCACCCCTCCACTTT. Its translation is CASSWGGSPLHF.

The sample holds a few counts of this clone. This rearrangement joins TRBV4-1 to TRBJ1-1; D is possibly TRBD1 (5 bases). This CDR3 region has 12 residues. Germline CDR1 and CDR2: MGHRA and YSYEKL. Trimming cost V 0 bases and J 10 bases, with 9 bases left between them. CDR3 in amino acids: CASSQDQGGAFF. Here the CDR3 DNA reads TGCGCCAGCAGCCAAGACCAGGGAGGAGCTTTCTTT.

The chain has TRBV3-1 (or the pseudogene TRBV3-2) and TRBJ2-1, with D unclear. The CDR3 loop spans 11 amino acids. The germline gives CDR1 LGHDT, CDR2 YNNKEL (reference sequence). V was shortened by 5 bases and J by 9 bases, with 8 bases between the two germline ends. CDR3 sequence (DNA): TGTGCCAGCAGCTATAACGGTGAGCAGTTCTTC. This gives the protein CASSYNGEQFF.

The gene calls are TRBV6-5 and TRBJ2-7; 8 bases are a match to TRBD1. With 5 bases clipped from V and 0 bases from J, the junction kept 6 bases outside the gene matches. The V gene's germline CDR1 is MNHEY and CDR2 SVGAGI. The CDR3 is made up of 15 amino acids. CDR3 DNA: TGTGCCAGCAGTCCGACAGGGGTCTACTCCTACGAGCAGTACTTC. Residues: CASSPTGVYSYEQYF.

The CDR3 bases are TGCGCCAGCAGCTTGGGGGACAGGGGGCGAGACGAGCAGTACTTC. Protein product: CASSLGDRGRDEQYF. The rearrangement uses TRBV5-1 and TRBJ2-7, with 12 bases matching TRBD1. After removal of 0 bases from V and 5 bases from J, the junction contained 3 bases not matched to a gene. The CDR3 has 15 residues. Germline-derived CDR1 and CDR2 are SGHRS and YFSETQ.

The J gene is TRBJ2-1, the V gene TRBV28; the D gene is possibly TRBD2 (8 bases). Germline CDR1 is MDHEN and CDR2 is SYDVKM. The CDR3 consists of 16 residues. Trimming removed 5 bases from V and 5 bases from J, with 19 bases in between. CDR3 loop: CASSPQGGRGDNEQFF. In DNA form, the CDR3 reads TGTGCCAGCAGTCCCCAGGGGGGGCGGGGGGACAATGAGCAGTTCTTC.

The rearrangement links TRBV2 to TRBJ2-1; 7 bases line up with TRBD1. The CDR3 loop spans 14 amino acids. Germline-derived CDR1 and CDR2 are SNHLY and FYNNEI. V gave up 6 bases and J gave up 6 bases; unmatched junction bases: 8. For the CDR3, the DNA is TGTGCCAGCAGCGAAACAGGGGAAGGCAATGAGCAGTTCTTC. Its translation: CASSETGEGNEQFF.

The chain uses TRBV18 and TRBJ2-2; unclear D gene. Trimming removed 6 bases at V and 7 bases at J, with 24 bases between. The CDR3 totals 17 residues. CDR1 is KGHSH, CDR2 LQKENI, per germline. Here the CDR3 reads CASSIPNANTLGGELFF. The CDR3 region has the DNA TGTGCCAGCTCTATCCCCAACGCGAATACCCTCGGCGGGGAGCTGTTTTTT.

The rearrangement joins TRBV11-2 to TRBJ2-7; maybe TRBD2 (5 bases). The V end was cut by 3 bases, the J end by 2 bases, with 8 bases between. CDR1 and CDR2 (germline): SGHAT, FQNNGV. CDR3 length equals 13 residues. The chain's CDR3 is CASSFGIPYEQYF. For the CDR3, the DNA is TGTGCCAGCAGCTTCGGGATCCCCTACGAGCAGTACTTC. Complete variable domain (other parts from reference TRBV11-2 and TRBJ2-7): EAGVAQSPRYKIIEKRQSVAFWCNPISGHATLYWYQQILGQGPKLLIQFQNNGVVDDSQLPKDRFSAERLKGVDSTLKIQPAKLEDSAVYLCASSFGIPYEQYFGPGTRLTVT.

The genes are TRBV7-8 and TRBJ2-7; D possibly corresponds to TRBD1 (5 bases). The CDR3 is made up of 12 amino acids. With 4 bases removed from V and 4 bases from J, the gap between germline ends came to 8 bases. Germline CDR1 reads SGHVS; CDR2 reads FQNEAQ. CDR3 DNA: TGTGCCAGCAGCTCGCAGGGTTACGAGCAGTACTTC. It codes for CASSSQGYEQYF.

The chain joins TRBV4-1 to TRBJ2-1; 7 bases align to TRBD2. Germline trimming cut 1 base from V and 10 bases from J; bases unmatched to any gene: 10. The CDR3 loop spans 15 amino acids. CDR1 MGHRA and CDR2 YSYEKL come from the germline V gene. Here the CDR3 reads CASSQASGDFWEQFF. The CDR3 nucleotides read TGCGCCAGCAGCCAAGCCAGCGGGGATTTTTGGGAGCAGTTCTTC.

The chain recombines TRBV12-3 or TRBV12-4 with TRBJ1-1; D remains ambiguous. V lost 2 bases and J lost 4, with 8 bases in between. The CDR3 is made up of 13 amino acids. The CDR3 region has the DNA TGTGCCAGCAGTTTAACGGGATCCACTGAAGCTTTCTTT. It is translated as CASSLTGSTEAFF.

This chain uses TRBV3-1 (or the pseudogene TRBV3-2) with TRBJ2-1; D call uncertain. Trimming took 5 bases from V and 1 from J, leaving 3 bases between them. The V gene's germline CDR1 is LGHDT and CDR2 YNNKEL (reference sequence). The length of the CDR3 is 12 residues. The CDR3 coding sequence is TGTGCCAGCAGCTATTCCTACAATGAGCAGTTCTTC. It yields the protein CASSYSYNEQFF.